The present T cell receptor beta chain was sequenced within a study of blood T cell repertoires in COVID-19. Overall study context: T cells, B-cell-depleted T cells, or PBMCs provided the cDNA or gDNA that served as material.

Study processing details: From reference gene primer amplification, estimates of nucleated cell counts were derived. Produced via immunoSEQ multiplex PCR; TCRdb's table is partial and in-frame only. D and trimming were read from the DNA, whereas the V and J calls and clone size are those reported in that table. The sample holds a few hundred thousand clones, around 90% seen once. The V gene end was trimmed by 6 bases and the J gene end by 2 bases; junction bases not matched to a gene: 7. The CDR3 spans 15 residues. Per germline, CDR1 SNHLY and CDR2 FYNNEI. This clone was counted once. The chain carries TRBV2 and TRBJ1-5, with 7 bases fitting TRBD1. Sequencing input: PBMCs or T cells enriched from blood (not recorded which). This TCR derives from a woman aged 25 to 39 who had recovered from COVID-19. The CDR3 sequence is CASSADRAGNQPQHF. CDR3 bases: TGTGCCAGCAGCGCTGACAGGGCAGGCAATCAGCCCCAGCATTTT.